The T cell receptor (beta chain) described here comes from a study of HIV-infected children after antiretroviral therapy interruption. Notes on the study in general: Naive CD4+ sequences overlapped less between time points once interruption began.

Trimming removed 1 base from V and 4 bases from J, with 5 bases in between. This CDR3 has 12 residues. Germline assignment: CDR1 DFQATT and CDR2 SNEGSKA (reference sequence). The TCR library was built from RNA with a 3' RACE protocol and unique molecular identifiers. Via MiXCR, TCRdb re-called the 3' RACE reads, giving one row per CDR3 protein. The sample has about 89,000 distinct CDR3 sequences, under 8% seen once. Stated treatment: PENTA 11 planned treatment interruption arm or continuous ART arm. Sorting from thawed PBMCs isolated naive CD4+ CD45RA+ CD45RO- T cells. This clonotype has ten or more counts. Its antigen is as yet unknown.

The sequence was collected from a pool of human donors with HIV. The chain recombines TRBV20-1 with TRBJ1-3; D gene unclear. This sample comprised CD45RA+ CD4+ T cells from PBMCs, pooled from several time points, obtained from a donor given antiretroviral therapy, either interrupted or continuous. Subset of the sample: naive CD4+ CD45RA+ CD45RO- T cells. The CDR3 protein is CSARGQGNTIYF. The CDR3, as DNA: TGCAGTGCTAGAGGCCAGGGAAACACCATATATTTT.